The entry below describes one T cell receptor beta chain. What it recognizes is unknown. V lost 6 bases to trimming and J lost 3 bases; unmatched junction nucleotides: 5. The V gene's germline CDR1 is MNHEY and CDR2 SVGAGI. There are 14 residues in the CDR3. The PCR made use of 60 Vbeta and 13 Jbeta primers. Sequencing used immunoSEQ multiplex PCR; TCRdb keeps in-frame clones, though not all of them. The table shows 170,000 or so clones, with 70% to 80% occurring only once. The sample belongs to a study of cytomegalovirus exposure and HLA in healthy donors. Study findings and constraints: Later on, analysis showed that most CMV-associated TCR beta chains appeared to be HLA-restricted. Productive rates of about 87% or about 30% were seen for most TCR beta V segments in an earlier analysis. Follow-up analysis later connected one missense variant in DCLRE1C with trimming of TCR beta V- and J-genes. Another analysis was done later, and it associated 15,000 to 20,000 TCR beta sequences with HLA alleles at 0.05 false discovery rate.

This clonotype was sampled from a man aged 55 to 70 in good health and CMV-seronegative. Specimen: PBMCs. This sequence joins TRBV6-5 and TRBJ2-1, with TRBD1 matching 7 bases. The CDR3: CASRETGSYNEQFF. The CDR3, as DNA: TGTGCCAGCAGAGAGACAGGGAGCTACAATGAGCAGTTCTTC.